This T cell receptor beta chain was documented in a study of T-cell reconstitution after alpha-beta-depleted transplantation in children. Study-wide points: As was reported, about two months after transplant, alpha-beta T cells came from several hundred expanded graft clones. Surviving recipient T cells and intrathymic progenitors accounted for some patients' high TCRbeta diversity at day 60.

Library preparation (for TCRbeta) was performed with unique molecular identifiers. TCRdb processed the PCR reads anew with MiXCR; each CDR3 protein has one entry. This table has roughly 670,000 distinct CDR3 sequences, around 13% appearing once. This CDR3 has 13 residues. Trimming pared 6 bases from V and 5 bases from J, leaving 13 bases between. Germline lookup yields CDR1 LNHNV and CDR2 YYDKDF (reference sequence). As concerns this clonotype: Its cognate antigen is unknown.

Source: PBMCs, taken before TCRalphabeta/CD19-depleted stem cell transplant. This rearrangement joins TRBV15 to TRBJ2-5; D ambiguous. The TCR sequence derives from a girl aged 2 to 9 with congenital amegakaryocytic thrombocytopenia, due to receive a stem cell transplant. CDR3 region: CATREQNRETQYF. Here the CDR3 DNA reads TGTGCCACCAGGGAACAAAATCGGGAGACCCAGTACTTC.